Presented here are 2 T cell receptor beta chains from one specimen sequenced in a study of cytomegalovirus exposure and HLA in healthy donors. Researchers ran the PCR with 60 Vbeta and 13 Jbeta primers. The assay was immunoSEQ multiplex PCR, and TCRdb's table has in-frame clones only and misses some. The sample holds over 150,000 clones, roughly 79% seen once. Sample: PBMCs. These receptors were obtained from a male donor in good health and CMV-seropositive.

The rearrangement uses TRBV5-1 and TRBJ1-2; a possible D gene is TRBD1 (6 bases). The germline gives CDR1 SGHRS, CDR2 YFSETQ. This CDR3 has 12 amino acids. The V gene lost 0 bases and the J gene lost 8 bases, with 8 bases spanning the gap. CDR3 amino acids: CASSLEGQGYTF. The CDR3 region has the DNA TGCGCCAGCAGCTTGGAGGGACAAGGCTACACCTTC.

The table lists this clone with a count of one. The chain employs TRBV2 and TRBJ2-1; 10 nucleotides align to TRBD2. The CDR3 has 15 residues. CDR1 and CDR2 (germline): SNHLY, FYNNEI. The ends lost 6 bases at V and 3 bases at J; junction bases unmatched: 5. The CDR3 DNA is TGTGCCAGCAGGGGACTAGCGTCGGACTACAATGAGCAGTTCTTC. It encodes CASRGLASDYNEQFF.